Below, one T cell receptor beta chain is given with its context. Its antigen remains unknown. This PCR relied on a set of 60 Vbeta primers and 13 Jbeta primers. Sequencing used immunoSEQ multiplex PCR; TCRdb keeps in-frame clones, though not all of them. The sample yields about 160,000 clones, about 79% seen once. The data belong to a study of cytomegalovirus exposure and HLA in healthy donors. J lost 4 bases, V lost 3 bases, and 3 bases had no gene match. The CDR3 spans 15 residues. Per germline, CDR1 SNHLY and CDR2 FYNNEI. Notes on the study in general: A later analysis reportedly found fewer N-insertions in an Asian-associated ancestry cluster than the approximately 700-donor mean. By HLA locus, TCR association rates varied in a later analysis, with DRB1 showing the most and HLA-C the fewest.

The chain combines TRBV2 with TRBJ1-5, with 10 bases that match TRBD1. The TCR was taken from a woman in her forties or fifties in good health and CMV-seropositive. Sample: PBMCs. CDR3 residues: CASSERTGGNQPQHF. CDR3 DNA sequence: TGTGCCAGCAGTGAGAGGACAGGGGGAAATCAGCCCCAGCATTTT.